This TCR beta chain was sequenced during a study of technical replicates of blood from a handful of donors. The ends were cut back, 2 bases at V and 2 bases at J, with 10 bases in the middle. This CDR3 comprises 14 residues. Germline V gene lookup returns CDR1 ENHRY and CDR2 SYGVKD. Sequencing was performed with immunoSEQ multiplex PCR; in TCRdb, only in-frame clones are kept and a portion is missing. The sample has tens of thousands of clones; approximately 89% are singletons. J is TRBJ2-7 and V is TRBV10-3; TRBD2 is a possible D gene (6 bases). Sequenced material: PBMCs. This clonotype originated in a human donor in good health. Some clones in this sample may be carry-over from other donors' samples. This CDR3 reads CAISEAGSTYEQYF. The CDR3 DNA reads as TGTGCCATCAGTGAGGCGGGGTCGACCTACGAGCAGTACTTC.